This entry concerns a single T cell receptor (beta chain). Antigen unknown. An end of the junction differs from the germline gene, which may be a read error. This specimen comes from a study of regulatory T cells in long-lasting Graves disease. At the level of the study: Patients newly diagnosed with Graves' had been on antithyroid drugs for under 3 months. Overall study findings and caveats: When disease was persistent, TRBV28, TRBJ1-2 and TRBJ2-5 were the favored segments. Peripheral blood alone, not thyroid tissue, underwent study.

Building of the TCR beta libraries involved iRepertoire HTBI primers and Arm-PCR of CDR3 regions. TCRdb fed the multiplex PCR reads into MiXCR, producing one record per CDR3 protein. The profile covers under 450,000 distinct CDR3 sequences, with about 12% appearing a single time and 15% to 20% taken by the ten largest. As for time point: newly diagnosed GD, antithyroid drugs for less than 3 months. The TCR library was made from RNA extracted from PBMCs. The CDR3 contains 12 residues. The same specimen was also included in a second study, on T cells in Graves' hyperthyroidism and ophthalmopathy.

V and J are TRBV12-3 or TRBV12-4 and TRBJ1-2; D not resolved. The clonotype was recovered from a woman aged 18 to 35 with Graves disease. The material was peripheral blood mononuclear cells (PBMCs), obtained at new diagnosis, from a patient treated with antithyroid drugs. The DNA for the CDR3 is TGCGCCAGCAGCCAAGACCCTCCCTTTCTCACCTTC. Translating it yields CASSQDPPFLTF.